This T cell receptor beta chain was obtained from a study of blood T cell repertoires in COVID-19. Study-wide context: Acute and convalescent COVID-19 specimens originated in the United States, Italy and Spain. T cells, B-cell-depleted T cells, or PBMCs provided the cDNA or gDNA that served as material.

Sequencing used immunoSEQ multiplex PCR; TCRdb keeps in-frame clones, though not all of them. The table shows under 200,000 clones, with around 85% occurring only once. The CDR3 sequence is 16 residues long. J was trimmed by 6 bases and V by 2 bases; bases with no gene match: 6. Germline V lookup: CDR1 KGHDR, CDR2 SFDVKD. Material: peripheral blood. This chain uses TRBV24-1 with TRBJ2-2; 9 positions agree with TRBD1. The clonotype originates from a woman older than 75 with acute or convalescent COVID-19. The CDR3 region is CATSDWGTGKAGELFF. CDR3 sequence (DNA): TGTGCCACCAGTGATTGGGGGACAGGGAAGGCCGGGGAGCTGTTTTTT.